This TCR beta chain was obtained from a study of blood T cells in healthy people across ages (dated by TCRdb to between 2015 and 2017). About the study as a whole: Template switching captured roughly one uniquely barcoded TCR beta cDNA molecule per two T cells in model experiments. The study measured age-related changes in TCR beta repertoire diversity using deep sequencing normalized with unique cDNA molecular identifiers. The donors were divided into four age groups: young (average approximately 15 years), middle-aged (around 41), aged (under 70) and long-lived (about 90). Two additional independent replicas of 1 million unique cDNA reads from the same blood draw were analyzed for two donors (one aged 18 to 30 and one aged 80 or older). Donors of different ages were randomly distributed across sequencing lanes to avoid experimental bias.

As to this clonotype: There is no known antigen for this receptor. Base quality data are lacking; no much larger clone is found one base away.

Donors were 39 systemically healthy Caucasian individuals from Russia aged roughly 6 to 90 years. Each donor gave about 9.8 milliliters of peripheral blood, drawn into EDTA-treated Vacutainer tubes. Ficoll-Paque density-gradient centrifugation was used to isolate PBMCs, with at least 6 million per sample. Total RNA, at least 6 micrograms per sample, was extracted from PBMCs with Trizol reagent. Naive CD45RAhigh/CD27high T cell percentages were measured by flow cytometry on a PBMC aliquot from every donor. The protocol used for the library was 5' RACE. The reads were generated on an Illumina HiSeq 2500. A second PCR of about 6 to 12 cycles was performed with a sample-barcoded 5' primer and a J-beta primer mix. A template-switch 5' adaptor carrying 12 random nucleotides introduced a unique molecular identifier onto each TCR beta cDNA molecule. At least 2.5 million CDR3-containing paired-end reads were obtained from each sample. All of the RNA was converted into first-strand cDNA using the Mint cDNA synthesis kit, with a TRBC-specific oligonucleotide serving as the primer. After uracil-DNA glycosylase treatment, a first 18-cycle PCR used universal primers M1SS and BC2_uni_R on all cDNA. The study's processing was this. For normalization, 1 million high-quality reads, each with a distinct molecular identifier, were randomly selected from each sample. Reads with shared molecular identifiers were discarded instead of being binned into consensus sequences. MiTCR, set to a Q25 quality threshold and the strictest error-elimination algorithm, was used for CDR3 identification, clonotype clustering and error correction. A nonparametric unseen species model with Euler transformation was used to estimate a lower bound on total TCR beta diversity. TCRdb ran its own pipeline on the public reads, namely fastp trimming at Q25 and MiXCR clone calling, and kept in-frame beta chains. A single entry per CDR3 protein holds the most common genes and DNA from its merged rows. The V and J calls and clone size come from TCRdb's table, not from the authors' own analysis. This sample is represented by over 950,000 distinct CDR3 sequences; 30% to 40% of them were singletons. Jointly, the top ten make up approximately 14% of the sample.

Study-level results and caveats: Estimates of total diversity based on one million sequenced T cells were regarded as lower bounds and as underestimates. Donor CMV infection status was unknown, potentially confounding age-related changes in expanded clonotypes. Because profiling used bulk unsorted PBMCs, naive and antigen-experienced compartments could not be compared conclusively. Compared with the aged group, the long-lived group had more naive CD4+ T cells, fewer expanded clones and increased TCR diversity, a pattern suggesting age selection. Observed TCR beta diversity per million T cells fell roughly linearly with age, and a significant reduction was already apparent by age approximately 40. A strong correlation was found between observed TCR beta diversity and the percentage of naive T cells measured by flow cytometry.

The receptor's source is a man aged 18-30 years in good health. Source material: blood.

In nucleotide form, the sequence is TGCAGCGTTGAAGATAAGGGCAGGAGCTCCTACAATGAGCAGTTCTTC. This codes for CSVEDKGRSSYNEQFF. This chain joins TRBV29-1 to TRBJ2-1; a confident D gene designation cannot be given. The V end loses 0 bases and the J end loses 0 bases, and a stretch of 12 bases separates them. CDR1 SQVTM and CDR2 ANQGSEA were looked up in the germline V gene. The CDR3 covers 16 residues, taking in both the cysteine and the phenylalanine. Kept here is only the CDR3 DNA, which spans 48 bases and is read in frame from base 1.